This T cell receptor beta chain stems from a study of T cell responses to AZD1222 COVID-19 vaccine. The method was immunoSEQ multiplex PCR; TCRdb's version includes in-frame clones alone and lacks a portion of them. This table holds approximately 150,000 clones, around 94% found once. Trimming took off 1 base at V and 3 bases at J, with 9 bases between the two ends. Germline CDR1 is GTSNPN and CDR2 is SVGIG (reference sequence). The length of the CDR3 is 13 residues. Remarks on this clone: Its antigen is still unknown.

The study's findings and limits: Mostly white British, mostly female donors; authors suggested clonal diversity may be underestimated.

The source is an adult in good health. Specimen: peripheral blood, collected on day 0 of AZD1222 vaccination. The chain combines TRBV30 with TRBJ1-2; no definite D call. As DNA, the CDR3 is TGTGCCTGGAGTGAATCGGGCCACTATGGCTACACCTTC. It encodes CAWSESGHYGYTF.